This TCR beta chain originates from a study of blood T cell repertoires in COVID-19. In the study overall: The United States, Italy and Spain provided the acute and convalescent COVID-19 samples. Sources were T cells, B-cell-depleted T cells, or PBMCs; the material itself was cDNA or gDNA.

Original analysis: Estimation of nucleated cell counts relied on the amplification of reference gene primers. Sequencing was performed with immunoSEQ multiplex PCR; in TCRdb, only in-frame clones are kept and a portion is missing. Clone size and the V and J calls come from that table; the DNA yielded D and trimming. This sample carries roughly 68,000 clones, roughly 88% of them seen once, and the ten largest clones take approximately 5%. Losses at the gene ends were 3 bases for V and 6 bases for J; bases not matched to a gene: 12. Germline-derived CDR1 and CDR2 are SGHNT and YYREEE (reference sequence). The CDR3 is made up of 17 amino acids.

The chain recombines TRBV5-4 with TRBJ2-1; 10 positions agree with TRBD2. The sequence came from a human donor in a cohort sampled during active COVID-19. Sample: peripheral blood. CDR3 loop: CASSSPPAGGPGNEQFF. In nucleotides, the CDR3 is TGTGCCAGCAGCTCACCCCCAGCGGGGGGGCCAGGCAATGAGCAGTTCTTC.